Presented here are 13 T cell receptor beta chains from one specimen sequenced in a study of Graves' ophthalmopathy and Graves' hyperthyroidism (dated by TCRdb to between 2018 and 2020). TCRdb shows the sequencer as Illumina HiSeq 2000. For repertoire sequencing, the TCR beta CDR3 regions were amplified from RNA transcripts. The first round of RT-PCR was done with HTBI primers and the Qiagen OneStep RT-PCR kit, and was followed by a second round of multiplex PCR, then size selection and purification. The public sequencing data were trimmed at Q25 with fastp and processed into clonotypes with MiXCR by TCRdb, which kept only in-frame beta chains. Here each entry gathers all rows of one CDR3 protein and keeps the most common genes and DNA. The sample table lists 400,000 to 450,000 distinct CDR3 sequences, 20% to 25% of them with a count of one. 3% of the sample belongs to the ten largest clones. Sequenced input: peripheral blood. These receptors were collected from a woman between 18 and 30 years old with stable Graves' hyperthyroidism. Donor details come from another sample of the same person, matched by shared clones.

The V call is TRBV15, the J call TRBJ1-2; the D is unclear. This CDR3 has 14 residues. V lost 0 bases to trimming and J lost 7 bases, with 12 bases between them. Per the germline V gene, CDR1 is LNHNV and CDR2 is YYDKDF (reference sequence). CDR3 coding DNA: TGTGCCACCAGCAGAGATCGGGCAGGCCCTGGCTACACCTTC. Encoded protein: CATSRDRAGPGYTF.

This clonotype was detected many times. This rearrangement joins TRBV6-2 or TRBV6-3 to TRBJ1-3, with D uncertain. Germline V gene lookup returns CDR1 MNHEY and CDR2 SVGEGT. V was pared by 6 bases and J by 2 bases, with 8 bases between. CDR3 size: 13 residues. The CDR3 is CASRREAGNTIYF. CDR3 in DNA: TGTGCCAGCAGGAGGGAAGCTGGAAACACCATATATTTT.

This clonotype was recorded at least ten times. The conserved phenylalanine or tryptophan is not found at the CDR3 terminus, so this likely reflects a read error. It is unclear where the CDR3 begins or ends on the DNA, so no DNA is shown, and the CDR3 is as TCRdb lists it. The rearrangement uses TRBV5-1 and TRBJ2-4; the D call in the table, TRBD1, was not verified against the DNA. The CDR3 extends over 13 residues, inclusive of both ends. The germline CDR1 and CDR2 sequences are SGHRS and YFSETQ. CDR3 loop: CASSPRLGAEGVY.

In its sample, this clonotype was seen a few times. This could be a read error, since a much larger clone is one nucleotide away. The rearrangement uses TRBV20-1 and TRBJ2-4, with D perhaps given as TRBD1 or TRBD2 (5 bases each). Germline V lookup: CDR1 DFQATT, CDR2 SNEGSKA (reference sequence). The CDR3 extends over 12 amino acids. The CDR3, as DNA: TGCAGGGGGGTTGGAGGTGAAAACATTAAGTACTTC. Protein sequence: CRGVGGENIKYF.

The table lists this clonotype with many counts. The chain has TRBV12-3 or TRBV12-4 and TRBJ2-5, with D possibly TRBD2 on 6 matching bases. The CDR3 has 16 residues. Between the trimmed V and J ends, which lost 3 bases and 1 base, there was a span of 15 bases. The CDR3 sequence is CASSFRSWRAQETQYF. The DNA for the CDR3 is TGTGCCAGCAGTTTCAGGTCCTGGAGGGCCCAAGAGACCCAGTACTTC.

The chain is built from TRBV12-3 or TRBV12-4 and TRBJ1-2, with D hard to call. Trimming removed 5 bases at V and 7 bases at J, with 23 bases between. The CDR3 is made up of 16 amino acids. CDR3 in amino acids: CASSGAVALLYSGYTF. For the CDR3, the DNA is TGTGCCAGCAGTGGTGCAGTAGCCCTGCTGTATAGTGGCTACACCTTC.

This clonotype was detected ten times or more. The chain recombines TRBV7-8 with TRBJ2-7; 13 bases fit TRBD2. This CDR3 is 18 amino acids long. CDR1 SGHVS and CDR2 FQNEAQ come from the germline V gene. Germline trimming cut 5 bases from V and 4 bases from J; bases unmatched to any gene: 14. The CDR3 here is CASSPNRTTSGRLYEQYF. CDR3 sequence (DNA): TGTGCCAGCAGCCCAAACCGCACGACTAGCGGGAGGTTGTACGAGCAGTACTTC.

V usage is TRBV28 and J usage is TRBJ1-1; D is ambiguous. CDR1 is MDHEN, CDR2 SYDVKM, per germline. The V gene lost 1 base and the J gene lost 11 bases, with 14 bases spanning the gap. The CDR3 has 13 residues. CDR3 sequence (DNA): TGTGCCAGCAGTTTATTTTTAGGACGTGATGCTTTCTTT. Residues: CASSLFLGRDAFF.

This clonotype was counted a single time. This chain joins TRBV27 and TRBJ2-7; D possibly corresponds to TRBD2 (5 bases). Germline V gene lookup returns CDR1 MNHEY and CDR2 SMNVEV (reference sequence). This CDR3 comprises 14 residues. Between the trimmed V and J ends, which lost 4 bases and 4 bases, there was a span of 14 bases. This chain's CDR3 is CASSYGRRGYEQYF. CDR3 coding DNA: TGTGCCAGCAGTTACGGAAGGAGAGGGTACGAGCAGTACTTC.

This clonotype was seen many times. The chain combines TRBV9 with TRBJ1-5, with D hard to call. The CDR3 is 13 amino acids. The ends were cut back, 0 bases at V and 5 bases at J, with 6 bases in the middle. CDR1 is SGDLS and CDR2 is YYNGEE in the germline V gene. The CDR3 sequence: CASSVGGYQPQHF. CDR3 bases: TGTGCCAGCAGCGTAGGGGGTTATCAGCCCCAGCATTTT.

This clonotype occurred many times. This chain links TRBV28 with TRBJ1-6; D remains unclear. The CDR3 is made up of 15 amino acids. Germline loops: CDR1 MDHEN, CDR2 SYDVKM. Trimming cost V 7 bases and J 0 bases, with 10 bases left between them. The CDR3 bases are TGTGCCAGCACGGCGGTGAGCTCCTATAATTCACCCCTCCACTTT. Residues: CASTAVSSYNSPLHF.

There are many counts of this clonotype. The genes are TRBV7-2 and TRBJ2-7; no clear D. The CDR3 extends over 13 amino acids. With 5 bases removed from V and 0 bases from J, the gap between germline ends came to 8 bases. Germline CDR1 SGHTA, CDR2 FQGNSA. The CDR3 sequence: CASSRKSSYEQYF. The CDR3 DNA reads TGTGCCAGCAGCCGTAAGAGCTCCTACGAGCAGTACTTC.

This clonotype was recorded many times. The chain employs TRBV6-1 and TRBJ2-5; perhaps TRBD2 as D (5 bases). V lost 1 base, J lost 5 bases, and 11 bases lay in between. The germline V gene encodes CDR1 MNHNS and CDR2 SASEGT. This CDR3 region has 14 residues. CDR3 in amino acids: CASSEGGRRETQYF. CDR3 nucleotides: TGTGCCAGCAGTGAAGGTGGGAGAAGGGAGACCCAGTACTTC.